Shown below are 2 T cell receptor beta chains from a single sample sequenced in a study of shared T cell receptors in the human thymus. Clones were read by immunoSEQ multiplex PCR, and TCRdb kept only the in-frame ones, dropping some. The sample has about 660,000 clones, over 75% seen once. These same records also appear under a second study, on human thymus T cells.

The sample comprised thymocytes. These receptors were collected from a boy less than two years old with a congenital heart defect.

The rearrangement links TRBV14 to TRBJ2-7, with 10 bases lining up with TRBD2. Germline V CDR1 and CDR2: SGHDN, FVKESK. Germline trimming cut 3 bases from V and 0 bases from J; bases unmatched to any gene: 2. The CDR3 runs to 15 residues. The CDR3 loop is CASSQTSGPSYEQYF. Written as DNA, the CDR3 is TGTGCCAGCAGCCAGACTAGCGGGCCCTCCTACGAGCAGTACTTC.

The CDR3 bases are TGCGCCAGCAGCCACACCCAGGGGACCCTTACTGAAAAACTGTTTTTT. This translates into CASSHTQGTLTEKLFF. The rearrangement joins TRBV5-1 to TRBJ1-4; D may be TRBD1 (6 bases). The germline V gene encodes CDR1 SGHRS and CDR2 YFSETQ. V was cut by 4 bases and J by 7 bases, with 20 bases left in between. The CDR3 covers 16 residues.